This entry describes one T cell receptor beta chain. The data belong to a study of monozygotic twins with inflammatory bowel disease. Per the germline V gene, CDR1 is SNHLY and CDR2 is FYNNEI. CDR3 length: 13 amino acids. Reprocessing the 5' RACE reads, TCRdb reports a single entry for every CDR3 protein and omits DNA. This sample contains 150,000 to 200,000 distinct CDR3 sequences. The chain joins TRBV2 to TRBJ1-1; TCRdb's assignment of TRBD1 cannot be checked, as there is no DNA. This sequence originates from a human donor with ulcerative colitis or Crohn's disease, or a healthy co-twin of an affected twin (not recorded which). The specimen was blood. The chain's CDR3 is CASSSGQGGIAFF.